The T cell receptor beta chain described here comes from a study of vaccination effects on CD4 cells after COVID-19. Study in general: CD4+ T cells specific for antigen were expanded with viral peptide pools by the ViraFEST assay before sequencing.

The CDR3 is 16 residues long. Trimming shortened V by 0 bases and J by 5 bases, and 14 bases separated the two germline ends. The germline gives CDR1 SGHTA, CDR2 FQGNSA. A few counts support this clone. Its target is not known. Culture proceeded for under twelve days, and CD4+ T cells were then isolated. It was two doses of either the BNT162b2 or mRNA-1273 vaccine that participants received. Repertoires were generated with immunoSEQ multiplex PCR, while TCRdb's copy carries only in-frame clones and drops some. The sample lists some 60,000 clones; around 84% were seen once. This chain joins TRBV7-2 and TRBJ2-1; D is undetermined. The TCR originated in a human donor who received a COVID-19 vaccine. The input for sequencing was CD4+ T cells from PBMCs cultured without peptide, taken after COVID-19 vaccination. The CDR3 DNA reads TGTGCCAGCAGCTTAGCAGCTCCCCAGGTCGACAATGAGCAGTTCTTC. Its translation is CASSLAAPQVDNEQFF.